This T cell receptor (beta chain) was recorded in a study of CD8+ T cells in alopecia areata. Extracted from the samples, RNA was reverse transcribed into cDNA to serve as the sequencing template. This table comes from immunoSEQ multiplex PCR, and its TCRdb copy is limited to in-frame clones, with some not included. The profile shows fewer than 90,000 clones, 51% of them singletons. Germline-derived CDR1 and CDR2 are MNHEY and SMNVEV (reference sequence). There are 15 residues in the CDR3. With 4 bases clipped from V and 8 bases from J, the junction kept 5 bases outside the gene matches. The TCR originated in a human donor with alopecia areata. V is TRBV27 and J is TRBJ2-1; TRBD2 aligns across 13 bases. The sample taken for sequencing was NKG2D-high CD8+ T cells sorted from blood. The CDR3 DNA sequence: TGTGCCAGCAGTTCGGGACTAGCGGGACTTTATGAGCAGTTCTTC. This translates into CASSSGLAGLYEQFF.